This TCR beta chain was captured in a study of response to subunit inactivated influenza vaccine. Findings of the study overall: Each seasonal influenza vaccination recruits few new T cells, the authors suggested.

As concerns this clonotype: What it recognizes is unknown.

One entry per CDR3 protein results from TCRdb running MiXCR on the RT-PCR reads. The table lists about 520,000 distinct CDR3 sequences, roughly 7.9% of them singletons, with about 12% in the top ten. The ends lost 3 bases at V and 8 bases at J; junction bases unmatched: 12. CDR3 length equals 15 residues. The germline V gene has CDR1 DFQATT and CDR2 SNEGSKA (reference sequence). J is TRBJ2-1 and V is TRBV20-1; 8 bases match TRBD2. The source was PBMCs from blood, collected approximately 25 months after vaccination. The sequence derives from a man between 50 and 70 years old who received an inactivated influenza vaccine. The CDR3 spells CSARGLSGRIDEQFF. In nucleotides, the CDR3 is TGCAGTGCTAGGGGACTAAGCGGGAGAATCGATGAGCAGTTCTTC.